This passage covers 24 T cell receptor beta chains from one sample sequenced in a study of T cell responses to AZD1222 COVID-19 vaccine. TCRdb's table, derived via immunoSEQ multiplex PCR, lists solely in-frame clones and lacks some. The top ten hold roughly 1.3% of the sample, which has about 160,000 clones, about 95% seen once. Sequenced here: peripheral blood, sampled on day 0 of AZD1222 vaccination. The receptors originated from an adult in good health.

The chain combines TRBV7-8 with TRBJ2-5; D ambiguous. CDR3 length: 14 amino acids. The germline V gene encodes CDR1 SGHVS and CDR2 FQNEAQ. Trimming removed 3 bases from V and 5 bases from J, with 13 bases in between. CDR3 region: CASSFRVLGETQYF. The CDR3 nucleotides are TGTGCCAGCAGCTTTAGGGTTCTCGGTGAGACCCAGTACTTC.

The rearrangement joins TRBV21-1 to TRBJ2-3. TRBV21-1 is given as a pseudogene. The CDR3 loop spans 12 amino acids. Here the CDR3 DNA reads TGTGCCAGCAGCAAAGGCACAGATACGCAGTATTTT. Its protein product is CASSKGTDTQYF.

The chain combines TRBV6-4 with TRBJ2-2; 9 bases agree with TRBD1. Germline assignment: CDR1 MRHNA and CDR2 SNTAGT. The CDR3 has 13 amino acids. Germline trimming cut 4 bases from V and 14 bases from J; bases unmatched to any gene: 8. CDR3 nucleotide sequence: TGTGCCAGCAGTGTTGAAGGACAGGGGAAACTGTTTTTT. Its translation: CASSVEGQGKLFF.

The CDR3 here is CASSDRTGNYEQYV. The DNA for the CDR3 is TGTGCCAGCAGCGACCGGACAGGAAACTACGAGCAGTACGTC. This chain links TRBV28 with TRBJ2-7; 7 bases line up with TRBD1. Trimming took 6 bases from V and 3 from J; bases not matched to a gene: 8. Looked up from germline, CDR1 is MDHEN and CDR2 is SYDVKM. CDR3 length equals 14 residues.

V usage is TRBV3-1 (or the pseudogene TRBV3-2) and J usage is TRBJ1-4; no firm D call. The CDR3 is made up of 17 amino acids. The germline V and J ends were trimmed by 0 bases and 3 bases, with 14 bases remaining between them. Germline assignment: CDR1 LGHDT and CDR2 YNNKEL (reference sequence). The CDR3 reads CASSQERVGGANEKLFF. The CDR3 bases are TGTGCCAGCAGCCAAGAGAGGGTGGGTGGCGCTAATGAAAAACTGTTTTTT.

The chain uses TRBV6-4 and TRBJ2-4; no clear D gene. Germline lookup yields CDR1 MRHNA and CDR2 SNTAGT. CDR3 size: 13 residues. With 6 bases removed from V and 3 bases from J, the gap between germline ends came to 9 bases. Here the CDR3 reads CASRDTNKNIQYF. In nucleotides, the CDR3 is TGTGCCAGCAGAGACACCAACAAAAACATTCAGTACTTC.

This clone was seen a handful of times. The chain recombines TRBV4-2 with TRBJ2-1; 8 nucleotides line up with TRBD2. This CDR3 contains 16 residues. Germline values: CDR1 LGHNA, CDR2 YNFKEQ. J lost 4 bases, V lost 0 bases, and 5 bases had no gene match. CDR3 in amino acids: CASSQDYSGAYNEQFF. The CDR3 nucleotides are TGTGCCAGCAGCCAAGATTATAGCGGGGCTTACAATGAGCAGTTCTTC.

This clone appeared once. CDR3 bases: TGTGCCATCAGTGATTTGGACACTTATTCACCCCTCCACTTT. It yields the protein CAISDLDTYSPLHF. J is TRBJ1-6 and V is TRBV10-3; D perhaps matches TRBD1 (5 bases). This CDR3 contains 14 residues. From germline, CDR1 is ENHRY and CDR2 SYGVKD. Between the trimmed V and J ends, which lost 3 bases and 8 bases, there was a span of 11 bases.

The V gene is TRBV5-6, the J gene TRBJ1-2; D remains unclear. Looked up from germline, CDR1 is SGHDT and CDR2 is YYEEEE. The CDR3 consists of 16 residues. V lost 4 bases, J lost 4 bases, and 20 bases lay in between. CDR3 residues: CASSATWTRGGYGYTF. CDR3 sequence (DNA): TGTGCCAGCAGCGCAACCTGGACGAGAGGCGGCTATGGCTACACCTTC.

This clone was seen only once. The DNA of the CDR3 is TGTGCCAGCAACCTTCGGGGATCTTTTAACACCGGGGAGCTGTTTTTT. Its protein is CASNLRGSFNTGELFF. The V and J genes are TRBV28 and TRBJ2-2; TRBD2 might be the D (5 bases). Trimming left V 7 bases short and J 2 bases short, with 17 bases between. Germline V gene data show CDR1 as MDHEN and CDR2 as SYDVKM. The CDR3 is 16 residues long.

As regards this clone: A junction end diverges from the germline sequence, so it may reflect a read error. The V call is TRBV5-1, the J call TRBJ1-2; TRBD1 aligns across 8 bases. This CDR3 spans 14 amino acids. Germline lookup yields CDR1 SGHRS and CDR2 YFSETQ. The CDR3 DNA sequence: TGCGCCAGTACTACAGGGGGGCAGTACTACGGCTACACCTTC. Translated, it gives CASTTGGQYYGYTF.

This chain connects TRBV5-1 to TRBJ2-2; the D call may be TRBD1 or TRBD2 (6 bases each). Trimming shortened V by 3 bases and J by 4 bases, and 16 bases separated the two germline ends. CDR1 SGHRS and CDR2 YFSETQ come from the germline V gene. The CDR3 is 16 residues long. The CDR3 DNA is TGCGCCAGCAGCTCGGGCCAGGGGACTGGCACCGGGGAGCTGTTTTTT. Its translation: CASSSGQGTGTGELFF.

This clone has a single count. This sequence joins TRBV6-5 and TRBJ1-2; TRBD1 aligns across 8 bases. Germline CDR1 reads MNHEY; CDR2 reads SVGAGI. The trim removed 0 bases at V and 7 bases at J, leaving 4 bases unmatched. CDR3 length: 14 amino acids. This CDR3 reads CASSYSMTGAGYTF. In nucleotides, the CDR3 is TGTGCCAGCAGTTACTCGATGACAGGGGCTGGCTACACCTTC.

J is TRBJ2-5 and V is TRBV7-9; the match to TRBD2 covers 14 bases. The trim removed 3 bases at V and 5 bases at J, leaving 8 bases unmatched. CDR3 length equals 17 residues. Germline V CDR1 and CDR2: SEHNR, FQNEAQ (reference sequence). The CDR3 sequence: CASSLGTSGGSGETQYF. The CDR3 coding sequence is TGTGCCAGCAGCTTGGGGACTAGCGGGGGATCCGGGGAGACCCAGTACTTC.

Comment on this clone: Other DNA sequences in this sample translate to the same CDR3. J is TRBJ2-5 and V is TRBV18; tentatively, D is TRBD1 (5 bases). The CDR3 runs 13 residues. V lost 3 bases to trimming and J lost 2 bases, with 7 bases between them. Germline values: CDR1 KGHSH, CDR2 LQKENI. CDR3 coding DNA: TGTGCCAGCTCACCGCGGACACAAGAGACCCAGTACTTC. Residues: CASSPRTQETQYF.

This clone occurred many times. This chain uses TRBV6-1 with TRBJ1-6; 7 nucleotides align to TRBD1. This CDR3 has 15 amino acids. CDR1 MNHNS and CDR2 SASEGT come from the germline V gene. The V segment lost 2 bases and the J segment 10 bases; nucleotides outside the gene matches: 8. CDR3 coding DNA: TGTGCCAGCAGTGAATATGAGGGGGCAGGGTCACCCCTCCACTTT. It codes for CASSEYEGAGSPLHF.

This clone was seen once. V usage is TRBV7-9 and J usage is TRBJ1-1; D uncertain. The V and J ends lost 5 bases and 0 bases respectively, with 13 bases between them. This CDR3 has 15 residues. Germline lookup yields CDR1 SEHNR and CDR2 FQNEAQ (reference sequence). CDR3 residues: CASSPRESLNTEAFF. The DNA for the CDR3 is TGTGCCAGCAGCCCTAGGGAGAGCTTGAACACTGAAGCTTTCTTT.

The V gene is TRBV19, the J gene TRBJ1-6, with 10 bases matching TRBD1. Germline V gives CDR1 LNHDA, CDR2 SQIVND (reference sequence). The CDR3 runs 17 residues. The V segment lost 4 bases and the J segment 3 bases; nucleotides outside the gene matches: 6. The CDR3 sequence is CASSRRTGGNYNSPLHF. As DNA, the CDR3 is TGTGCCAGTAGTAGGCGGACAGGGGGTAACTATAATTCACCCCTCCACTTT. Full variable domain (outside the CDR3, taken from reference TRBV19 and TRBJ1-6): DGGITQSPKYLFRKEGQNVTLSCEQNLNHDAMYWYRQDPGQGLRLIYYSQIVNDFQKGDIAEGYSVSREKKESFPLTVTSAQKNPTAFYLCASSRRTGGNYNSPLHFGNGTRLTVT.

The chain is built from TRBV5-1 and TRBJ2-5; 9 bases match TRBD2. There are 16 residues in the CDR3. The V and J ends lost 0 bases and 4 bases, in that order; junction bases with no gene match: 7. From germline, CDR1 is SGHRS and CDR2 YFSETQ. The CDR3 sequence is CASSLGLAGIVETQYF. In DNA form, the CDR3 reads TGCGCCAGCAGCTTGGGCCTAGCGGGAATTGTAGAGACCCAGTACTTC. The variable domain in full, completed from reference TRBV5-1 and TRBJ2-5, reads KAGVTQTPRYLIKTRGQQVTLSCSPISGHRSVSWYQQTPGQGLQFLFEYFSETQRNKGNFPGRFSGRQFSNSRSEMNVSTLELGDSALYLCASSLGLAGIVETQYFGPGTRLLVL.

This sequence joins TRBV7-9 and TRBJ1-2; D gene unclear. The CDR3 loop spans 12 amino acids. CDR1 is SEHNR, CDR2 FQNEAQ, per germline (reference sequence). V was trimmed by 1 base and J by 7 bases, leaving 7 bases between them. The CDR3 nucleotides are TGTGCCAGCAGCTTAGAGCTTGGTGGCTACACCTTC. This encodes CASSLELGGYTF.

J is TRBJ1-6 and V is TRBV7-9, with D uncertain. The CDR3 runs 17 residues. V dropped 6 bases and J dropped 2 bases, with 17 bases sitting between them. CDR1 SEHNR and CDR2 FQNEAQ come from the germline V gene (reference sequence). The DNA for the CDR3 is TGTGCCAGCAGGGACGCTCGGGGTCGGGCCTATAATTCACCCCTCCACTTT. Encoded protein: CASRDARGRAYNSPLHF.

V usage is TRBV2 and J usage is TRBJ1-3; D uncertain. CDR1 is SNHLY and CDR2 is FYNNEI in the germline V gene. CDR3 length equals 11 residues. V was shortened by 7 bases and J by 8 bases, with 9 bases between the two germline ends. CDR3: CASMLGDTIYF. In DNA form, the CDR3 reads TGTGCCAGCATGCTCGGGGACACCATATATTTT.

As DNA, the CDR3 is TGTGCCAGCAGTTTTCAGGGGGCCTATGGCTACACCTTC. Protein product: CASSFQGAYGYTF. The chain links TRBV6-2 or TRBV6-3 to TRBJ1-2; TRBD1 matches 8 bases. Germline CDR1 MNHEY, CDR2 SVGEGT. V gave up 4 bases and J gave up 4 bases; unmatched junction bases: 2. The CDR3 is made up of 13 amino acids.

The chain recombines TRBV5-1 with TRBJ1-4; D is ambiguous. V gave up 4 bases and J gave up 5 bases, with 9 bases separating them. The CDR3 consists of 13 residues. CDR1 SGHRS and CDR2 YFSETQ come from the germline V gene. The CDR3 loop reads CASSPIRNEKLFF. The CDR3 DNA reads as TGCGCCAGCAGCCCCATTAGAAATGAAAAACTGTTTTTT.